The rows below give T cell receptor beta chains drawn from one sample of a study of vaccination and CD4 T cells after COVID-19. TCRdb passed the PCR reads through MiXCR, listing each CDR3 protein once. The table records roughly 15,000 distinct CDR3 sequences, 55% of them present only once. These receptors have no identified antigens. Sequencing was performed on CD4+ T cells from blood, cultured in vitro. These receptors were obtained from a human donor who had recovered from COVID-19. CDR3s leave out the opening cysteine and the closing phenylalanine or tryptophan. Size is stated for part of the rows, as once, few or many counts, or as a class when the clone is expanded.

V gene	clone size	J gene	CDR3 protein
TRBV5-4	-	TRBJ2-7	ASSDKGLGSSEQY
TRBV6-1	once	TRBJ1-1	ASTRSGGLTEAF
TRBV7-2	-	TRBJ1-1	ASSPTKGSTEAF
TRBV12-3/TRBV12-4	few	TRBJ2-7	ASSSRTSGSYEQY
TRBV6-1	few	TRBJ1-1	ASSETRVNTEAF
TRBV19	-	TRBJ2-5	ASSKEGFGETQY
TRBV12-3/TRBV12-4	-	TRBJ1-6	ASSLYGPSYNSPLH
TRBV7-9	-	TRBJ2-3	ASSPTLGQRTDTQY
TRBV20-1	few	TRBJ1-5	SAEDRGFGQPQH
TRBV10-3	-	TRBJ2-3	AAMKTETDTQY
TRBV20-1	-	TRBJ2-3	SAPKAGRTDTQY
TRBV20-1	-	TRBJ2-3	SARDGTDRQY
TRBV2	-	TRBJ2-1	ASIGLLTYNEQF
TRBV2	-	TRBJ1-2	ASGQRTANYGYT
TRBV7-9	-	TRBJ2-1	ASSLAGAYNEQF
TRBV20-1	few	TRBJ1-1	SARDSLNTEAF
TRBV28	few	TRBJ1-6	ASIQNPSSPLH
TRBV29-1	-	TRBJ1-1	SVVSRGGNTEAF
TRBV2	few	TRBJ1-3	ASSEEASGNTIY
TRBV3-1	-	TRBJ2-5	ASSQLQIGSLYQETQY
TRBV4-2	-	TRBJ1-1	ASRYMTGGEAF
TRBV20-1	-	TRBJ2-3	SARIWTGGTDTQY